This TCR beta chain was sequenced in a study of OX40 agonist ivuxolimab in advanced cancers. Study as a whole: The patients received ivuxolimab by intravenous route every 2 weeks at 0.01 to 10 mg/kg. One patient with hepatocellular carcinoma and two with cutaneous melanoma, three in all, had partial responses.

CDR3 length: 16 amino acids. V was trimmed by 4 bases and J by 4 bases, leaving 19 bases between them. Germline values: CDR1 WNHNN, CDR2 SYGVQD (reference sequence). TCRdb's table, derived via immunoSEQ multiplex PCR, lists solely in-frame clones and lacks some. The sample records 95,000 or so clones, roughly 84% being singletons. General study findings and limits: At 0.1 to 3.0 mg/kg and by week 6, CD4+ and CD8+ T cells in the blood had expanded clonally.

Details on this clone: Its cognate antigen is unknown.

Sampling of blood occurred at baseline, cycle 4 day 1, and cycle 7 day 1. The chain recombines TRBV10-1 with TRBJ1-2; D is unresolved. The TCR originated in an adult with an advanced solid tumor such as melanoma, head and neck, liver or kidney cancer. The material sequenced was CD4+ or CD8+ T cells sorted from blood, taken in a trial of the OX40 agonist ivuxolimab. CDR3 in amino acids: CASSAQKRSRTYGYTF. In DNA form, the CDR3 reads TGCGCCAGCAGTGCGCAAAAAAGATCGCGAACCTATGGCTACACCTTC.